Each of the 30 T cell receptor beta chains below was sequenced from the same sample in a study of radiotherapy plus CTLA-4 blockade in lung cancer. Profiled with immunoSEQ multiplex PCR; TCRdb holds only in-frame clones, not every one. The table shows about 72,000 clones, with roughly four fifths occurring only once. Sequencing was performed on peripheral blood, taken from a patient treated with radiotherapy plus ipilimumab. These receptors all come from a human donor with non-small cell lung cancer who had a partial response to radiotherapy plus ipilimumab.

This sequence joins TRBV28 and TRBJ1-5; unclear D gene. CDR1 MDHEN and CDR2 SYDVKM come from the germline V gene. V was shortened by 2 bases and J by 7 bases, with 9 bases between the two germline ends. The CDR3 covers 13 residues. This CDR3 reads CASSLAGSQPQHF. CDR3 in DNA: TGTGCCAGCAGTTTAGCGGGAAGCCAGCCCCAGCATTTT.

V gene TRBV2 combines with J gene TRBJ2-1, with D perhaps matching TRBD2 (6 bases). The V end was cut by 8 bases, the J end by 9 bases, with 14 bases between. Germline-derived CDR1 and CDR2 are SNHLY and FYNNEI. This CDR3 region has 12 residues. Here the CDR3 DNA reads TGTGCCAGCCGGGACTCCCTGATTGAGCAGTTCTTC. Protein product: CASRDSLIEQFF.

The V call is TRBV5-6, the J call TRBJ2-5; D is unclear. The CDR3 spans 14 residues. Trimming removed 2 bases from V and 2 bases from J, with 10 bases in between. Looked up from germline, CDR1 is SGHDT and CDR2 is YYEEEE. The CDR3 DNA reads as TGTGCCAGCAGCTTACAGCAAACTCAAGAGACCCAGTACTTC. Protein sequence: CASSLQQTQETQYF.

This chain joins TRBV7-6 and TRBJ2-2; 13 bases are shared with TRBD2. V shed 5 bases and J 3 bases; nucleotides not matched to a gene: 12. Germline V lookup: CDR1 SGHVS, CDR2 FNYEAQ. This CDR3 spans 19 amino acids. CDR3 DNA: TGTGCCAGCAGCCCCGACCCGGGACTAGCGGGGACTGACACCGGGGAGCTGTTTTTT. The encoded protein is CASSPDPGLAGTDTGELFF.

This sequence joins TRBV7-3 and TRBJ2-7; 7 positions agree with TRBD1. J was trimmed by 7 bases and V by 2 bases; bases with no gene match: 11. CDR1 SGHTA and CDR2 FQGTGA come from the germline V gene. The CDR3 consists of 15 residues. The CDR3 DNA follows: TGTGCCAGCAGCTTATCCGGGACAGCCTTAGGGGAGCAGTACTTC. It is translated as CASSLSGTALGEQYF.

V and J are TRBV5-1 and TRBJ1-1; 8 nucleotides agree with TRBD1. Per germline, CDR1 SGHRS and CDR2 YFSETQ. V lost 1 base and J lost 7; bases outside the gene matches: 9. The CDR3 is 15 residues long. CDR3 region: CASSLWTGFSGEAFF. In nucleotides, the CDR3 is TGCGCCAGCAGCTTGTGGACAGGGTTTTCCGGTGAAGCTTTCTTT. The full variable domain, with the rest looked up from reference TRBV5-1 and TRBJ1-1, is KAGVTQTPRYLIKTRGQQVTLSCSPISGHRSVSWYQQTPGQGLQFLFEYFSETQRNKGNFPGRFSGRQFSNSRSEMNVSTLELGDSALYLCASSLWTGFSGEAFFGQGTRLTVV.

The gene calls are TRBV7-3 and TRBJ2-6; tentatively, D is TRBD1 (5 bases). The CDR3 covers 16 residues. The germline V gene encodes CDR1 SGHTA and CDR2 FQGTGA. V was clipped by 4 bases and J by 3 bases, with 13 bases between them. The CDR3 coding sequence is TGTGCCAGCAGCTCCACAGGTCCGGGTGGGGCCAACGTCCTGACTTTC. Encoded protein: CASSSTGPGGANVLTF.

The chain uses TRBV28 and TRBJ2-1; 7 bases map to TRBD1. The trim removed 6 bases at V and 0 bases at J, leaving 11 bases unmatched. Germline assignment: CDR1 MDHEN and CDR2 SYDVKM. The CDR3 runs to 17 residues. CDR3 in DNA: TGTGCCAGCAGCTCCCACAGACAGGGTGGCTCCTACAATGAGCAGTTCTTC. Protein sequence: CASSSHRQGGSYNEQFF.

This clone was detected only a few times. The chain combines TRBV27 with TRBJ2-7; TRBD2 matches at 11 bases. From germline, CDR1 is MNHEY and CDR2 SMNVEV (reference sequence). Trimming cost V 6 bases and J 2 bases; bases outside gene matches: 3. CDR3 size: 14 residues. CDR3 DNA sequence: TGTGCCAGCAGGCCGGGACTAGCGGCCTACGAGCAGTACTTC. This encodes CASRPGLAAYEQYF.

This clone was found once. This sequence joins TRBV6-1 and TRBJ2-4; maybe TRBD2 (6 bases). Germline CDR1 reads MNHNS; CDR2 reads SASEGT. There are 14 residues in the CDR3. V dropped 2 bases and J dropped 7 bases, with 12 bases sitting between them. The CDR3 sequence: CASSESLGRNIQYF. CDR3 in DNA: TGTGCCAGCAGTGAATCGCTAGGGAGGAACATTCAGTACTTC.

This clone was observed a handful of times. The chain employs TRBV5-1 and TRBJ2-4; 7 bases map to TRBD1. This CDR3 is 16 amino acids long. J lost 3 bases, V lost 2 bases, and 8 bases had no gene match. Per the germline V gene, CDR1 is SGHRS and CDR2 is YFSETQ. Here the CDR3 DNA reads TGCGCCAGCAGCTTCGAAGGGGGCTCGGTCAAAAACATTCAGTACTTC. As protein: CASSFEGGSVKNIQYF.

The V and J genes are TRBV27 and TRBJ2-1; unclear D gene. The CDR3 is 13 amino acids. Germline CDR1 is MNHEY and CDR2 is SMNVEV (reference sequence). Trimming took 6 bases from V and 4 from J, leaving 10 bases between them. The CDR3 DNA reads TGTGCCAGCAGGCCCTCAGATTACAATGAGCAGTTCTTC. Protein sequence: CASRPSDYNEQFF.

This rearrangement joins TRBV7-6 to TRBJ1-4, with D unclear. CDR3 length: 14 amino acids. V was pared by 5 bases and J by 7 bases, with 14 bases between. Germline V gene sequence: CDR1 SGHVS, CDR2 FNYEAQ. The CDR3 protein is CASSPTLSREKLFF. The CDR3 DNA reads as TGTGCCAGCAGCCCGACTCTCTCCCGTGAAAAACTGTTTTTT.

This clone has a single count. V is TRBV5-4 and J is TRBJ2-1; perhaps TRBD2 as D (6 bases). CDR1 is SGHNT and CDR2 is YYREEE in the germline V gene (reference sequence). Trimming took 6 bases from V and 10 from J, leaving 23 bases between them. This CDR3 is 15 amino acids long. The CDR3 region is CASTTQEGGVGEQFF. DNA of the CDR3: TGTGCCAGCACCACCCAGGAGGGAGGAGTTGGGGAGCAGTTCTTC.

The chain has TRBV7-9 and TRBJ2-2; D might be TRBD2 (5 bases). V was pared by 6 bases and J by 4 bases, with 9 bases between. Germline V lookup: CDR1 SEHNR, CDR2 FQNEAQ (reference sequence). The CDR3 has 13 amino acids. The CDR3 reads CASSSAGTGELFF. In DNA form, the CDR3 reads TGTGCCAGCAGTTCGGCGGGCACCGGGGAGCTGTTTTTT.

CDR3 sequence: CAISGTGTVNEKLFF. DNA of the CDR3: TGTGCCATCAGTGGAACCGGGACAGTCAATGAAAAACTGTTTTTT. This chain joins TRBV10-3 and TRBJ1-4; 7 bases line up with TRBD1. CDR1 and CDR2 from the germline V gene are ENHRY and SYGVKD. V shed 4 bases, J shed 5 bases, and the junction held 7 bases outside the gene matches. The CDR3 has 15 amino acids.

The chain uses TRBV4-2 and TRBJ1-3, with D tentatively TRBD1 (6 bases). Germline V gene data show CDR1 as LGHNA and CDR2 as YNFKEQ. The CDR3 runs to 14 residues. V lost 2 bases and J lost 8, with 13 bases in between. Written as DNA, the CDR3 is TGTGCCAGCAGCCAACCGACAGGAGACTACACCATATATTTT. Translated: CASSQPTGDYTIYF.

As DNA, the CDR3 is TGTGCCAGCAGCCAAGTAGTGGGGCGGCAAGAGACCCAGTACTTC. Its translation is CASSQVVGRQETQYF. The chain has TRBV14 and TRBJ2-5, with D perhaps TRBD1 (5 bases). Germline CDR1 and CDR2: SGHDN and FVKESK. The CDR3 is 15 residues long. V lost 1 base and J 2 bases, leaving 11 bases between the germline ends.

The rearrangement links TRBV7-2 to TRBJ2-3; D gene ambiguous. The CDR3 runs to 12 residues. Germline CDR1 is SGHTA and CDR2 is FQGNSA. Trimming left V 6 bases short and J 2 bases short, with 6 bases between. CDR3 region: CASSGDTDTQYF. The CDR3 DNA is TGTGCCAGCAGTGGAGACACAGATACGCAGTATTTT.

This clone was seen once. The genes are TRBV23-1 and TRBJ2-6, with 7 bases that match TRBD2. TRBV23-1 is assigned to the ORF class and has an uncertain function. V shed 4 bases and J 0 bases; nucleotides not matched to a gene: 12. The CDR3 is 19 residues long. CDR3 sequence: CASSPPWGAGNSGANVLTF. The DNA for the CDR3 is TGCGCCAGCAGTCCTCCTTGGGGAGCGGGAAACTCTGGGGCCAACGTCCTGACTTTC.

This rearrangement joins TRBV20-1 to TRBJ2-5; D remains unclear. Trimming left V 3 bases short and J 5 bases short, with 7 bases between. The CDR3 covers 11 residues. Germline lookup yields CDR1 DFQATT and CDR2 SNEGSKA (reference sequence). CDR3: CSASTRETQYF. The CDR3 DNA sequence: TGCAGTGCTAGTACTCGGGAGACCCAGTACTTC.

The chain joins TRBV5-4 to TRBJ2-1; 10 nucleotides match TRBD2. Germline trimming cut 10 bases from V and 7 bases from J; bases unmatched to any gene: 14. The CDR3 loop spans 15 amino acids. CDR1 SGHNT and CDR2 YYREEE come from the germline V gene (reference sequence). The CDR3 loop is CAGTPAGGPRNEQFF. In DNA, the CDR3 is TGTGCCGGGACACCAGCGGGAGGGCCGCGGAATGAGCAGTTCTTC.

This chain joins TRBV12-5 and TRBJ2-5, with 7 bases aligning to TRBD1. J lost 4 bases, V lost 6 bases, and 11 bases had no gene match. From germline, CDR1 is LGHNT and CDR2 FRNRAP. The CDR3 is 15 amino acids. CDR3 coding DNA: TGTGCTAGTGGGCCAGGGGGTGCCTATAGAGAGACCCAGTACTTC. Translated, it gives CASGPGGAYRETQYF. Based on the CDR3 plus reference TRBV12-5 and TRBJ2-5, the full variable domain is DARVTQTPRHKVTEMGQEVTMRCQPILGHNTVFWYRQTMMQGLELLAYFRNRAPLDDSGMPKDRFSAEMPDATLATLKIQPSEPRDSAVYFCASGPGGAYRETQYFGPGTRLLVL.

This clone was recorded a few times. The chain recombines TRBV30 with TRBJ2-2, with 9 bases matching TRBD1. The CDR3 loop spans 13 amino acids. J gave up 7 bases and V 3 bases, and 3 bases lay outside the gene matches. Per germline, CDR1 GTSNPN and CDR2 SVGIG (reference sequence). In nucleotides, the CDR3 is TGTGCCTGGAGAGGGACAGGGCACGGGGAGCTGTTTTTT. Its translation: CAWRGTGHGELFF.

The rearrangement links TRBV30 to TRBJ2-7; TRBD1 agrees at 9 bases. Germline V gene data show CDR1 as GTSNPN and CDR2 as SVGIG (reference sequence). With V trimmed by 8 bases and J by 1 base, 9 bases remained unmatched. The CDR3 sequence is 14 residues long. CDR3 DNA: TGTGCCACGGATCGCGGGACAGGGTCCTACGAGCAGTACTTC. Its protein is CATDRGTGSYEQYF.

The V gene is TRBV18, the J gene TRBJ1-1; D unclear. Germline loops: CDR1 KGHSH, CDR2 LQKENI. Deletions cut 6 bases from V and 1 base from J, with 12 bases between. The CDR3 is 14 amino acids. CDR3 in amino acids: CASSREIRNTEAFF. The CDR3 bases are TGTGCCAGCTCCCGTGAGATCCGGAACACTGAAGCTTTCTTT.

The rearrangement joins TRBV7-9 to TRBJ2-1; no clear D. The CDR3 spans 14 residues. Trimming took off 11 bases at V and 1 base at J, with 15 bases between the two ends. CDR1 is SEHNR and CDR2 is FQNEAQ in the germline V gene (reference sequence). CDR3 amino acids: CAVSEERSYNEQFF. The CDR3 DNA sequence: TGTGCCGTCTCTGAAGAACGGTCCTACAATGAGCAGTTCTTC.

The chain couples TRBV28 to TRBJ1-2; TRBD1 matches 8 bases. Germline V lookup: CDR1 MDHEN, CDR2 SYDVKM. The CDR3 covers 12 residues. Trimming took 3 bases from V and 8 from J; bases not matched to a gene: 2. In nucleotides, the CDR3 is TGTGCCAGCAGTTTCAGGGGGCTAGGCTACACCTTC. It specifies CASSFRGLGYTF.

The rearrangement joins TRBV9 to TRBJ2-7; D gene uncertain. CDR1 and CDR2 from the germline V gene are SGDLS and YYNGEE. CDR3 length equals 15 residues. The V end was cut by 4 bases, the J end by 1 base, with 15 bases between. The CDR3 region is CASSPSPGSSYEQYF. The CDR3 DNA sequence: TGTGCCAGCAGCCCCAGTCCAGGCTCTTCCTACGAGCAGTACTTC. Looking up the rest from reference TRBV9 and TRBJ2-7 gives the full variable domain: DSGVTQTPKHLITATGQRVTLRCSPRSGDLSVYWYQQSLDQGLQFLIQYYNGEERAKGNILERFSAQQFPDLHSELNLSSLELGDSALYFCASSPSPGSSYEQYFGPGTRLTVT.

The gene calls are TRBV7-7 and TRBJ1-2; TRBD1 might be the D (6 bases). CDR1 and CDR2 (germline): SSHAT, FNYEAQ (reference sequence). The CDR3 is 14 amino acids. Deletions cut 0 bases from V and 4 bases from J, with 9 bases between. CDR3 nucleotide sequence: TGTGCCAGCAGCTTAGCGGGACACCTCTATGGCTACACCTTC. Protein sequence: CASSLAGHLYGYTF.